This TCR beta chain was retrieved from a study of T cell repertoires in cytomegalovirus infection. Study background: It can be stated that public TCR beta signatures indicated CMV infection as well as a matching HLA type.

A remark on this clonotype: Its target is not known.

The CDR3 is 14 amino acids. With 4 bases removed from V and 10 bases from J, the gap between germline ends came to 18 bases. MiXCR was run by TCRdb on the reads, yielding one entry per CDR3 protein. In the table there are 70,000 to 95,000 distinct CDR3 sequences, approximately 30% of which are singletons. This clonotype was sampled from a human donor in good health (CMV status not recorded). Some clones in this sample may be carry-over from other donors' samples. Sequencing was performed on CD8+ T cells from cultured PBMCs, taken from culture after CMV antigen stimulation. The V and J genes are TRBV12-3 or TRBV12-4 and TRBJ2-3; perhaps D is TRBD1 or TRBD2 (5 bases each). This CDR3 is CASSSGYLGQAQYF. As DNA, the CDR3 is TGTGCCAGCAGTTCGGGGTACCTGGGGCAGGCGCAGTATTTT.